These 14 T cell receptor beta chains originate from one sample sequenced in a study of T cell responses to AZD1222 COVID-19 vaccine (dated by TCRdb to the early 2020s). Library preparation used the immunoSEQ multiplex PCR assay. The table was pulled from immuneACCESS by TCRdb, which kept in-frame rearrangements only. Such tables lose some clones; where checked, under half of the loss comes from unresolved V genes, and the rest has no known cause. Here the sample has 50,000 to 55,000 clones; roughly 87% occur a single time. The ten largest clones add up to 2% to 3% of the sample. The meaning of the sample's time point label: about 28 days (+/-7) after the second vaccine dose. This specimen was peripheral blood, taken 28 days after the second AZD1222 dose. The receptors come from an adult who received the AZD1222 COVID-19 vaccine.

The chain employs TRBV3-1 (or the pseudogene TRBV3-2) and TRBJ2-3, with D perhaps matching TRBD1 (5 bases). Trimming shortened V by 1 base and J by 0 bases, and 11 bases separated the two germline ends. The CDR3 covers 16 residues. CDR1 and CDR2 from the germline V gene are LGHDT and YNNKEL (reference sequence). CDR3: CASSQGAGSSTDTQYF. The CDR3, as DNA: TGTGCCAGCAGCCAAGGGGCAGGGTCGAGCACAGATACGCAGTATTTT.

This rearrangement joins TRBV5-1 to TRBJ1-1, with D hard to call. The V end was cut by 1 base, the J end by 2 bases, with 6 bases between. Germline V CDR1 and CDR2: SGHRS, YFSETQ. The CDR3 runs to 13 residues. The CDR3, as DNA: TGCGCCAGCAGCTTGCAACCCAACACTGAAGCTTTCTTT. This codes for CASSLQPNTEAFF.

In its sample, this clone was seen once. CDR3 protein: CSGGQGAGQPQHF. CDR3 coding DNA: TGCAGCGGGGGACAGGGGGCGGGTCAGCCCCAGCATTTT. The genes are TRBV29-1 and TRBJ1-5; 12 nucleotides match TRBD1. The junction had 4 bases not matched to a gene; V was cut back by 7 bases and J by 6 bases. The CDR3 extends over 13 amino acids. Germline CDR1 and CDR2: SQVTM and ANQGSEA. Filled out from reference TRBV29-1 and TRBJ1-5, the complete variable domain reads SAVISQKPSRDICQRGTSLTIQCQVDSQVTMMFWYRQQPGQSLTLIATANQGSEATYESGFVIDKFPISRPNLTFSTLTVSNMSPEDSSIYLCSGGQGAGQPQHFGDGTRLSIL.

This clone has only a few counts. V is TRBV19 and J is TRBJ2-5; 8 bases align to TRBD2. This CDR3 is built from 16 residues. Trimming cost V 5 bases and J 5 bases; bases outside gene matches: 13. Germline values: CDR1 LNHDA, CDR2 SQIVND (reference sequence). The CDR3 region has the DNA TGTGCCAGTAGTGCCTTGATCGGGGGGGCACGGGAGACCCAGTACTTC. This encodes CASSALIGGARETQYF.

This sequence joins TRBV5-1 and TRBJ2-5; D not resolved. This CDR3 spans 12 amino acids. The germline V gene has CDR1 SGHRS and CDR2 YFSETQ. V was trimmed by 4 bases and J by 9 bases, leaving 13 bases between them. The DNA of the CDR3 is TGCGCCAGCAGCCCTCGTTTTGGGGCCCAGTACTTC. It translates to CASSPRFGAQYF.

The chain joins TRBV10-2 to TRBJ1-2, with D perhaps TRBD1 (5 bases). This CDR3 has 13 residues. Trimming removed 6 bases at V and 5 bases at J, with 13 bases between. The V gene's germline CDR1 is WSHSY and CDR2 SAAADI. The CDR3 DNA reads TGCGCCAGCAGCGGACGGGACGGTTATGGCTACACCTTC. As protein: CASSGRDGYGYTF.

J is TRBJ1-2 and V is TRBV29-1; D may be TRBD1 (5 bases). The length of the CDR3 is 15 residues. Germline V CDR1 and CDR2: SQVTM, ANQGSEA. V lost 5 bases and J 6 bases, leaving 22 bases between the germline ends. This CDR3 is CSVQRGRAMVDGYTF. The CDR3 DNA follows: TGCAGCGTTCAAAGGGGCAGAGCAATGGTGGATGGCTACACCTTC.

The V call is TRBV7-3, the J call TRBJ2-6; no reliable D call. The germline CDR1 and CDR2 sequences are SGHTA and FQGTGA. Trimming took 5 bases from V and 0 from J, leaving 2 bases between them. This CDR3 contains 13 residues. CDR3 in amino acids: CASSPSGANVLTF. For the CDR3, the DNA is TGTGCCAGCAGCCCCTCTGGGGCCAACGTCCTGACTTTC.

J is TRBJ2-7 and V is TRBV28; 7 bases match TRBD1. V gave up 6 bases and J gave up 0 bases; unmatched junction bases: 2. The CDR3 consists of 13 residues. CDR1 MDHEN and CDR2 SYDVKM come from the germline V gene. The chain's CDR3 is CASRGQISYEQYF. In nucleotides, the CDR3 is TGTGCCAGCAGGGGACAGATCTCCTACGAGCAGTACTTC.

V usage is TRBV15 and J usage is TRBJ2-7; possible D gene TRBD1, 5 bases. The CDR3 has 14 residues. Per germline, CDR1 LNHNV and CDR2 YYDKDF (reference sequence). V was cut by 0 bases and J by 9 bases, with 15 bases left in between. CDR3: CATSRDGASLGQYF. Here the CDR3 DNA reads TGTGCCACCAGCAGAGATGGGGCTAGTCTAGGGCAGTACTTC.

This rearrangement joins TRBV3-1 (or the pseudogene TRBV3-2) to TRBJ2-6; TRBD2 is a possible D gene (6 bases). V was clipped by 5 bases and J by 0 bases, with 11 bases between them. The CDR3 loop spans 16 amino acids. Germline V CDR1 and CDR2: LGHDT, YNNKEL (reference sequence). CDR3 in amino acids: CASSSRGGSGANVLTF. The CDR3 nucleotides read TGTGCCAGCAGCTCTCGGGGAGGCTCTGGGGCCAACGTCCTGACTTTC.

The chain carries TRBV2 and TRBJ2-5; D may be TRBD1 (5 bases). CDR1 and CDR2 from the germline V gene are SNHLY and FYNNEI. The CDR3 is 18 amino acids. Trimming removed 6 bases from V and 9 bases from J, with 32 bases in between. The CDR3 nucleotides are TGTGCCAGCAGGGCCAGGGCGTTACTGGCGGCAATTTCGGATGCCCAGTACTTC. It specifies CASRARALLAAISDAQYF.

This clone was seen a single time. The V gene is TRBV5-1, the J gene TRBJ2-7; no clear D. With 1 base removed from V and 3 bases from J, the gap between germline ends came to 2 bases. The CDR3 runs to 11 residues. Germline loops: CDR1 SGHRS, CDR2 YFSETQ. CDR3 in amino acids: CASSLNYEQYF. In nucleotides, the CDR3 is TGCGCCAGCAGCTTGAACTACGAGCAGTACTTC.

The chain uses TRBV19 and TRBJ1-2; D call uncertain. The germline gives CDR1 LNHDA, CDR2 SQIVND (reference sequence). This CDR3 comprises 12 residues. V lost 7 bases and J lost 1, with 7 bases in between. CDR3 DNA: TGTGCCAGTAAGGCGGGTAACTATGGCTACACCTTC. This codes for CASKAGNYGYTF.